The 19 T cell receptor beta chains reported below all come from one sample, sequenced in a study of shared clonotypes between healthy human individuals (dated by TCRdb to the early 2020s). Library creation used the immunoSEQ multiplex PCR assay. In TCRdb, the immuneACCESS table is reduced to in-frame sequences with V and J assigned. These tables do not hold every clone; where another copy was compared, an unresolved V gene accounts for under half, and the others remain unexplained. The sample contains around 1.1 million clones, around 77% of them found a single time. The ten largest account for approximately 0.95% of the sample. Sequenced sample: memory CD4+ T cells from PBMCs. The cell subset or site label, read with the paper, signifies: CD45RA-negative fraction. The receptors derive from a man between 18 and 29 years old in good health. Some clones in this sample may be carry-over from other donors' samples.

This clone was counted a few times. Other DNA sequences in the same sample also yield this CDR3. The chain couples TRBV6-5 to TRBJ1-5, with D perhaps matching TRBD1 (6 bases). The CDR3 totals 14 residues. Trimming cost V 5 bases and J 5 bases, with 13 bases left between them. CDR1 is MNHEY, CDR2 SVGAGI, per germline. CDR3 sequence reads: CASSKQGRDQPQHF. The DNA of the CDR3 is TGTGCCAGCAGTAAACAGGGTCGCGATCAGCCCCAGCATTTT.

The chain employs TRBV11-2 and TRBJ2-5; D gene ambiguous. V lost 1 base and J 5 bases, leaving 11 bases between the germline ends. There are 14 residues in the CDR3. Germline assignment: CDR1 SGHAT and CDR2 FQNNGV. The CDR3 coding sequence is TGTGCCAGCAGCTTAGGGCCGGCCGGGGAGACCCAGTACTTC. Its protein is CASSLGPAGETQYF.

The CDR3 region has the DNA TGTGCCAGCAGCTCGGGGCGGGAGGTAACCTACGAGCAGTACTTC. Amino acid sequence: CASSSGREVTYEQYF. The chain joins TRBV9 to TRBJ2-7; TRBD2 matches at 8 bases. This CDR3 has 15 amino acids. Losses at the gene ends were 4 bases for V and 2 bases for J; bases not matched to a gene: 8. CDR1 SGDLS and CDR2 YYNGEE come from the germline V gene.

This clone was observed a few times. The chain employs TRBV28 and TRBJ2-5; 9 bases agree with TRBD1. After removal of 5 bases from V and 4 bases from J, the junction contained 8 bases not matched to a gene. Germline values: CDR1 MDHEN, CDR2 SYDVKM. This CDR3 is 15 amino acids long. CDR3 sequence reads: CASSPHRGRGETQYF. The CDR3 DNA sequence: TGTGCCAGCAGTCCACACAGGGGGCGGGGAGAGACCCAGTACTTC.

The chain couples TRBV11-3 to TRBJ1-4; no definite D call. The CDR3 runs to 13 residues. Germline lookup yields CDR1 SGHNT and CDR2 YENEEA. The V and J ends lost 3 bases and 7 bases respectively, with 9 bases between them. This CDR3 reads CASSFRRFEKLFF. The CDR3 DNA sequence: TGTGCCAGCAGCTTTAGGCGCTTTGAAAAACTGTTTTTT.

This rearrangement joins TRBV28 to TRBJ2-6; 9 positions agree with TRBD1. The CDR3 extends over 15 amino acids. CDR1 is MDHEN, CDR2 SYDVKM, per germline. V trimming: 8 bases; J trimming: 2 bases; junction bases outside the gene matches: 4. In DNA, the CDR3 is TGTGCCAGCCGAACAGGGGGCACTGGGGCCAACGTCCTGACTTTC. Amino acids: CASRTGGTGANVLTF.

The chain combines TRBV7-9 with TRBJ2-7; either TRBD1 or TRBD2 may supply D (5 bases each). This CDR3 comprises 15 residues. Germline assignment: CDR1 SEHNR and CDR2 FQNEAQ (reference sequence). Deletions cut 2 bases from V and 3 bases from J, with 14 bases between. The CDR3 sequence is CASSLLGAGSYEQYF. The CDR3 coding sequence is TGTGCCAGCAGCTTATTGGGCGCAGGGAGCTACGAGCAGTACTTC.

This clone was counted once. V and J are TRBV9 and TRBJ2-3; D not resolved. Germline V gene data show CDR1 as SGDLS and CDR2 as YYNGEE. V was clipped by 0 bases and J by 3 bases, with 11 bases between them. The CDR3 contains 15 residues. The CDR3 loop reads CASSVEGIQTDTQYF. The CDR3 region has the DNA TGTGCCAGCAGCGTAGAAGGGATCCAGACAGATACGCAGTATTTT.

The chain links TRBV27 to TRBJ2-3, with a weak D call TRBD2 (5 bases). CDR3 length equals 17 residues. Germline-derived CDR1 and CDR2 are MNHEY and SMNVEV (reference sequence). V was trimmed by 0 bases and J by 1 base, leaving 14 bases between them. The CDR3 coding sequence is TGTGCCAGCAGTTTATCCCCCGGACTTTCAGGCACAGATACGCAGTATTTT. Amino acids: CASSLSPGLSGTDTQYF.

The chain couples TRBV5-1 to TRBJ2-1; 9 bases line up with TRBD2. V shed 3 bases and J 9 bases; nucleotides not matched to a gene: 10. From germline, CDR1 is SGHRS and CDR2 YFSETQ. CDR3 length: 15 amino acids. CDR3 sequence reads: CASSSTGTSLGEQFF. CDR3 DNA sequence: TGCGCCAGCAGCTCAACCGGGACTAGCTTGGGTGAGCAGTTCTTC.

DNA for the CDR3: TGTGCCAGCAGTGCGTCAGGGGGTTCGGTGCAGCCCCAGCATTTT. Its protein is CASSASGGSVQPQHF. The chain carries TRBV27 and TRBJ1-5; 7 bases fit TRBD1. Trimming at V came to 5 bases and at J to 7 bases, leaving 11 bases not matched to a gene. The germline V gene has CDR1 MNHEY and CDR2 SMNVEV (reference sequence). The CDR3 is 15 amino acids.

The gene calls are TRBV5-6 and TRBJ1-1, with a possible D match to TRBD1 (5 bases). Germline CDR1 is SGHDT and CDR2 is YYEEEE. This CDR3 comprises 11 residues. The germline V and J ends were trimmed by 4 bases and 6 bases, with 7 bases remaining between them. The CDR3 nucleotides read TGTGCCAGCAGCCAGGGACCTGAAGCTTTCTTT. As protein: CASSQGPEAFF.

On this clone itself: A read error may be the cause here, since a much bigger clone is one base away. This chain links TRBV2 with TRBJ1-5; 7 positions match TRBD1. Germline CDR1 SNHLY, CDR2 FYNNEI. The CDR3 has 13 residues. With 8 bases clipped from V and 0 bases from J, the junction kept 1 base outside the gene matches. The CDR3 sequence is CASGQDSNQPQHF. CDR3 DNA sequence: TGTGCCAGCGGACAGGATAGCAATCAGCCCCAGCATTTT.

Notes on this clone: A single base separates this from a much larger clone, so it may be a read error. In the same sample, other DNA sequences code for this CDR3. This chain links TRBV7-2 with TRBJ2-3, with D unresolved. Trimming left V 3 bases short and J 2 bases short, with 3 bases between. The length of the CDR3 is 12 residues. CDR1 and CDR2 from the germline V gene are SGHTA and FQGNSA. DNA for the CDR3: TGTGCCAGCAGCTTCTCCACAGATACGCAGTATTTT. Its translation is CASSFSTDTQYF.

This clone was seen repeatedly, ten times or more. The chain carries TRBV7-3 and TRBJ2-5; D could derive from TRBD1 or TRBD2 (5 bases each). Looked up from germline, CDR1 is SGHTA and CDR2 is FQGTGA. The CDR3 has 14 amino acids. The germline V and J ends were trimmed by 5 bases and 2 bases, with 12 bases remaining between them. The DNA of the CDR3 is TGTGCCAGCAGCCAAGGGACGGAACAAGAGACCCAGTACTTC. Its protein is CASSQGTEQETQYF.

V is TRBV11-3 and J is TRBJ1-2; D is unclear. The CDR3 length is 12 residues. Deletions cut 6 bases from V and 4 bases from J, with 9 bases between. Looked up from germline, CDR1 is SGHNT and CDR2 is YENEEA. The CDR3 DNA reads as TGTGCCAGCAGTCCCGAGGGCTATGGCTACACCTTC. It is translated as CASSPEGYGYTF.

The chain carries TRBV19 and TRBJ2-1, with 10 positions matching TRBD2. The CDR3 contains 15 residues. CDR1 and CDR2 from the germline V gene are LNHDA and SQIVND (reference sequence). Trimming cost V 6 bases and J 8 bases; bases outside gene matches: 10. The CDR3 loop is CASRTSGRAWYEQFF. In DNA form, the CDR3 reads TGTGCCAGTAGAACCAGCGGGAGGGCCTGGTATGAGCAGTTCTTC.

This chain uses TRBV30 with TRBJ2-5, with D tentatively TRBD2 (6 bases). This CDR3 is built from 15 residues. The V gene's germline CDR1 is GTSNPN and CDR2 SVGIG (reference sequence). Trimming removed 2 bases from V and 9 bases from J, with 22 bases in between. The CDR3 loop reads CAWSKEGRPVGAQYF. CDR3 sequence (DNA): TGTGCCTGGAGTAAGGAGGGGCGGCCCGTCGGGGCCCAGTACTTC.

The chain uses TRBV28 and TRBJ1-1; 9 nucleotides match TRBD1. Germline V gene lookup returns CDR1 MDHEN and CDR2 SYDVKM. There are 14 residues in the CDR3. The ends lost 6 bases at V and 6 bases at J; junction bases unmatched: 8. CDR3 residues: CASSSTGGASEAFF. Written as DNA, the CDR3 is TGTGCCAGCAGCTCCACAGGGGGCGCGTCTGAAGCTTTCTTT.